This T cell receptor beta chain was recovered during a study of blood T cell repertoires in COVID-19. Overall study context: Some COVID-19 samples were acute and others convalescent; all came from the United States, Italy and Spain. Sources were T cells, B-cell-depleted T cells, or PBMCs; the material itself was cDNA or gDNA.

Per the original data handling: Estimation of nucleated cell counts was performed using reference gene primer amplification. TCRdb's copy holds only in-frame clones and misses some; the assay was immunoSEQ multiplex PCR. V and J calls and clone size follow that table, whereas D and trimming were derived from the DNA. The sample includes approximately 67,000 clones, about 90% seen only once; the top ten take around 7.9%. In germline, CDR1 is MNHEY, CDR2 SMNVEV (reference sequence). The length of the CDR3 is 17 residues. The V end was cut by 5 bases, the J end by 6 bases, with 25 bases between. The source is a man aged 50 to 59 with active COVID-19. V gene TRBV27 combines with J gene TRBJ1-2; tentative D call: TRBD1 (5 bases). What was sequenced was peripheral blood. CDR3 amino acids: CASSPRPLQEWGDGYTF. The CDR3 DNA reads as TGTGCCAGCAGTCCACGCCCCCTCCAAGAATGGGGCGATGGCTACACCTTC.